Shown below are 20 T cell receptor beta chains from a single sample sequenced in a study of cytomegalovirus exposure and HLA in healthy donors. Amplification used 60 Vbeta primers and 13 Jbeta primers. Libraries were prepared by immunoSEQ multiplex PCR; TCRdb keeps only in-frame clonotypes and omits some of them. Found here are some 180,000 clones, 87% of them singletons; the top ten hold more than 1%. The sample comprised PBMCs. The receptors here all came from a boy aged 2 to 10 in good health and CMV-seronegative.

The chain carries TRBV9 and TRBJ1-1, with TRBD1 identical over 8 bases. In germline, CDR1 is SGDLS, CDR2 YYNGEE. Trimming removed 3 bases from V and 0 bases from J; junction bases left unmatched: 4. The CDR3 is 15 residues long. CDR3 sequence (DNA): TGTGCCAGCAGCGCCCACAGGGGGATGAACACTGAAGCTTTCTTT. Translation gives CASSAHRGMNTEAFF.

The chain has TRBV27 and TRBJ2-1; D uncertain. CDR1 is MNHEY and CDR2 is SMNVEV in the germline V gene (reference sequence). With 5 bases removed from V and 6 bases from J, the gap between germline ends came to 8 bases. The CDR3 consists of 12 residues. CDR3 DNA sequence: TGTGCCAGCAGTAATCGGTTCAATGAGCAGTTCTTC. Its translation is CASSNRFNEQFF.

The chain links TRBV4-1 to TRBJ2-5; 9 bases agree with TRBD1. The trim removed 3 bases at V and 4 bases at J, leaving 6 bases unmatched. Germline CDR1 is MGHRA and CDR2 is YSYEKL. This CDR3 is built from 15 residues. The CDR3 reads CASSHPTGGRETQYF. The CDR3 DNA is TGCGCCAGCAGCCACCCTACAGGGGGCCGAGAGACCCAGTACTTC.

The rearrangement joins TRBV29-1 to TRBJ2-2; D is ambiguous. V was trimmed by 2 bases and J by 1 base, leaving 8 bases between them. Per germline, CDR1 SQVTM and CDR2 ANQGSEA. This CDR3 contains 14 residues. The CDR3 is CSVEHPLNTGELFF. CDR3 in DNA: TGCAGCGTTGAACATCCATTGAACACCGGGGAGCTGTTTTTT.

This CDR3 reads CASSVGRGGNQPQHF. CDR3 in DNA: TGTGCCAGCAGTGTGGGTAGGGGTGGCAATCAGCCCCAGCATTTT. The V gene is TRBV2, the J gene TRBJ1-5; TRBD1 might be the D (5 bases). CDR3 size: 15 residues. The V gene lost 4 bases and the J gene lost 2 bases, with 12 bases spanning the gap. The germline V gene encodes CDR1 SNHLY and CDR2 FYNNEI.

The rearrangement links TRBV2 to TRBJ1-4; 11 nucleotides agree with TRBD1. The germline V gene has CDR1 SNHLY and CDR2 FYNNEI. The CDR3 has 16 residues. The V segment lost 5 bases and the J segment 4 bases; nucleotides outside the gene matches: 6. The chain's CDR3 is CASSLDRGPYNEKLFF. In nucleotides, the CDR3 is TGTGCCAGCAGTCTGGACAGGGGGCCCTATAATGAAAAACTGTTTTTT.

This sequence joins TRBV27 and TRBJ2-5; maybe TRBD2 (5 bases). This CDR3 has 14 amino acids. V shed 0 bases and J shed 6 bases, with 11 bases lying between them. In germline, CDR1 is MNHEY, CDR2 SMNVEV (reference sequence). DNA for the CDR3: TGTGCCAGCAGTTTATCACCCAGCGGAAAGACCCAGTACTTC. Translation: CASSLSPSGKTQYF.

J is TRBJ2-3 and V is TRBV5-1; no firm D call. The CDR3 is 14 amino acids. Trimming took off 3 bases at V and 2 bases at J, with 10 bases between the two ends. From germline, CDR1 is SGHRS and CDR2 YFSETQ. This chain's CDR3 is CASSSNLNTDTQYF. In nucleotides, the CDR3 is TGCGCCAGCAGCTCCAACCTAAACACAGATACGCAGTATTTT. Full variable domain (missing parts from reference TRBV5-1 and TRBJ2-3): KAGVTQTPRYLIKTRGQQVTLSCSPISGHRSVSWYQQTPGQGLQFLFEYFSETQRNKGNFPGRFSGRQFSNSRSEMNVSTLELGDSALYLCASSSNLNTDTQYFGPGTRLTVL.

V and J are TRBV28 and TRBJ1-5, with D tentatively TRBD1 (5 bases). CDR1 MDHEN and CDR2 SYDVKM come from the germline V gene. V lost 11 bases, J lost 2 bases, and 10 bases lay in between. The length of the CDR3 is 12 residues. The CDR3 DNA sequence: TGTGCCGCGGGGGGTGGCAATCAGCCCCAGCATTTT. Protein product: CAAGGGNQPQHF. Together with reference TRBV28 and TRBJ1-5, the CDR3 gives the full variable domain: DVKVTQSSRYLVKRTGEKVFLECVQDMDHENMFWYRQDPGLGLRLIYFSYDVKMKEKGDIPEGYSVSREKKERFSLILESASTNQTSMYLCAAGGGNQPQHFGDGTRLSIL.

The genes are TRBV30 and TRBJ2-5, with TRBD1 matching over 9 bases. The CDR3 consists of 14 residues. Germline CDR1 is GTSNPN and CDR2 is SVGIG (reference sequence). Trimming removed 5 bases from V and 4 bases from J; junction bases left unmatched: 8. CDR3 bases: TGTGCCTGGGAAGGACAGGGGTCGGTAGAGACCCAGTACTTC. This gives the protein CAWEGQGSVETQYF. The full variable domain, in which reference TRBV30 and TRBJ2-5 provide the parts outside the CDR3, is SQTIHQWPATLVQPVGSPLSLECTVEGTSNPNLYWYRQAAGRGLQLLFYSVGIGQISSEVPQNLSASRPQDRQFILSSKKLLLSDSGFYLCAWEGQGSVETQYFGPGTRLLVL.

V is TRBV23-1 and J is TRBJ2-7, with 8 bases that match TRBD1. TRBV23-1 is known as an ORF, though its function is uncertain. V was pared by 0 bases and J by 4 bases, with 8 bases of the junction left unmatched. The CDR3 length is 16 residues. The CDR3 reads CASSQSADRVLYEQYF. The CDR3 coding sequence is TGCGCCAGCAGTCAATCGGCGGACAGGGTTTTATACGAGCAGTACTTC.

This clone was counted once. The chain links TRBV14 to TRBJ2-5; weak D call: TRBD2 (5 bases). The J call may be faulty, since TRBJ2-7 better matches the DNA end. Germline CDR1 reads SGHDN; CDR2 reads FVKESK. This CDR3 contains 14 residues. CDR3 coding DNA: TGTGCCAGCAGCCAACGGGGTGTGTTTTACGAGCAGTACTTC. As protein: CASSQRGVFYEQYF.

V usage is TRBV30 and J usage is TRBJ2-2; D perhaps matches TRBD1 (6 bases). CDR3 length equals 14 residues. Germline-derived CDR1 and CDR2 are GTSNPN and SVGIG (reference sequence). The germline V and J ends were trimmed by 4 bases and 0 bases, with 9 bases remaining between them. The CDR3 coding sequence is TGTGCCTGGACTGAGGGGGCGAACACCGGGGAGCTGTTTTTT. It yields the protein CAWTEGANTGELFF.

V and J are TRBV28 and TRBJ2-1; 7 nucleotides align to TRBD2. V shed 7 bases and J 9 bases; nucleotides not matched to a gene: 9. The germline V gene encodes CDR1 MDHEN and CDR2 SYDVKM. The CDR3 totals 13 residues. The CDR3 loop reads CASTLGGHGEQFF. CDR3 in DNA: TGTGCCAGCACCCTGGGAGGGCATGGTGAGCAGTTCTTC.

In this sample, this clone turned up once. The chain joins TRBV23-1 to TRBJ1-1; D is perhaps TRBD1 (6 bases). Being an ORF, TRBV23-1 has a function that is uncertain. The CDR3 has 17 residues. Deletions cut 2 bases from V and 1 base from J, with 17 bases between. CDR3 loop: CASSQAPMGHPNTEAFF. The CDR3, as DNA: TGCGCCAGCAGTCAAGCGCCTATGGGACACCCGAACACTGAAGCTTTCTTT.

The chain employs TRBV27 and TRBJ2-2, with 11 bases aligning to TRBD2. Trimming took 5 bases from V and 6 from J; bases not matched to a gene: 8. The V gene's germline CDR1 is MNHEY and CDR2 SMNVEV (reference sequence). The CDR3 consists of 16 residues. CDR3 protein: CASSPIAGGLPGELFF. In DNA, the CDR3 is TGTGCCAGCAGTCCCATAGCGGGGGGGCTTCCCGGGGAGCTGTTTTTT.

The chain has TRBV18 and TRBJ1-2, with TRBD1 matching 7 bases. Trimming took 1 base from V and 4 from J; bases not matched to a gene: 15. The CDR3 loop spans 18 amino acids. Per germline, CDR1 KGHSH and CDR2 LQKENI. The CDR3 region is CASSPRLGTAPSFYGYTF. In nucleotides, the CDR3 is TGTGCCAGCTCACCACGACTAGGGACAGCCCCTTCTTTCTATGGCTACACCTTC.

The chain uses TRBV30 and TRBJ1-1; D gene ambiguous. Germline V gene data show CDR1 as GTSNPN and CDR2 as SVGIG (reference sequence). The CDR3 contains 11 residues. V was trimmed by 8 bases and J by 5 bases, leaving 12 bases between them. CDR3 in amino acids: CARIAGTEAFF. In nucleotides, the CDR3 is TGTGCCCGGATCGCGGGGACTGAAGCTTTCTTT.

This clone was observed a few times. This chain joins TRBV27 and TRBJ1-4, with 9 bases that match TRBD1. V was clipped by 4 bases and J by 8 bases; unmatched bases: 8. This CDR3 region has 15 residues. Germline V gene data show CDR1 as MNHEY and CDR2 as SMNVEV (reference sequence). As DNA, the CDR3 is TGTGCCAGCAGTTCTTATAGGGGACAGGGAGAAAAACTGTTTTTT. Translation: CASSSYRGQGEKLFF.

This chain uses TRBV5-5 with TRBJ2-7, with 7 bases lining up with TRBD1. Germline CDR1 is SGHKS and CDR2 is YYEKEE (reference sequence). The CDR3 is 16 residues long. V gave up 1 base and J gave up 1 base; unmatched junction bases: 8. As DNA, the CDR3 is TGTGCCAGCAGCTTGACTCTTAACAGGGGATCCTACGAGCAGTACTTC. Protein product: CASSLTLNRGSYEQYF.